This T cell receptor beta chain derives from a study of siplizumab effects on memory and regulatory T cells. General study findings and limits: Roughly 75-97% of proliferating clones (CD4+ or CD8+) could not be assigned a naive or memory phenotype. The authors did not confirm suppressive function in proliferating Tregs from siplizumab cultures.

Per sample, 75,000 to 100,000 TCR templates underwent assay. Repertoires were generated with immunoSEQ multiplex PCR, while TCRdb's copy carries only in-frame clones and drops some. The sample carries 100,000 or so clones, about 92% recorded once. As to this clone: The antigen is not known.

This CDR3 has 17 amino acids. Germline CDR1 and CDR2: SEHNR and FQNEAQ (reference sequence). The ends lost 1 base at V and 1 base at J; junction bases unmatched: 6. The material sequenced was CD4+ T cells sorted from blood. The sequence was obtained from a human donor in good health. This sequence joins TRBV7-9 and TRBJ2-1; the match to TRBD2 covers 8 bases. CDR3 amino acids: CASSLGGASGSYNEQFF. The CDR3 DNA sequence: TGTGCCAGCAGCTTAGGGGGGGCTAGCGGGTCCTACAATGAGCAGTTCTTC.